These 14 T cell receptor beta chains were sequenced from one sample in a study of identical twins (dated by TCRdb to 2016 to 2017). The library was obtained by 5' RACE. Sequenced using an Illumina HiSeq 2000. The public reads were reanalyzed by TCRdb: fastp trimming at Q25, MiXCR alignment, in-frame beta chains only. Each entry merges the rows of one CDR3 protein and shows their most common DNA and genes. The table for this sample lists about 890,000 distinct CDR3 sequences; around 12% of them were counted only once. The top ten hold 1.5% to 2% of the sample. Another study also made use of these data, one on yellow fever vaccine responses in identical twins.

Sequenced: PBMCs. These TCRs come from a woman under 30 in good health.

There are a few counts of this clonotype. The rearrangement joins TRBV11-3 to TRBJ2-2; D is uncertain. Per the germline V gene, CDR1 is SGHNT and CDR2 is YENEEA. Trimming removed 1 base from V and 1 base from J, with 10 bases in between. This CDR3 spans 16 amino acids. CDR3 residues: CASSLAGQVNTGELFF. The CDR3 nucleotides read TGTGCCAGCAGCTTAGCCGGTCAGGTGAACACCGGGGAGCTGTTTTTT.

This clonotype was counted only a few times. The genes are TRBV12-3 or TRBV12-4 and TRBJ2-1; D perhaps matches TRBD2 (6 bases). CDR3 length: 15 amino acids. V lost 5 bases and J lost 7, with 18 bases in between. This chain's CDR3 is CASSTSTSVGNEQFF. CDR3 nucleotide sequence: TGTGCCAGCAGTACCTCGACTAGTGTGGGGAATGAGCAGTTCTTC.

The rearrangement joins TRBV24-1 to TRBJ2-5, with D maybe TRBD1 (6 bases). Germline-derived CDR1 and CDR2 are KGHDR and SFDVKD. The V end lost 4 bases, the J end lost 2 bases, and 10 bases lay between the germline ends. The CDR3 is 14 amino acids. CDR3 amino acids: CATSEPGQQETQYF. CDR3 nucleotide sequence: TGTGCCACCAGTGAGCCTGGACAGCAAGAGACCCAGTACTTC.

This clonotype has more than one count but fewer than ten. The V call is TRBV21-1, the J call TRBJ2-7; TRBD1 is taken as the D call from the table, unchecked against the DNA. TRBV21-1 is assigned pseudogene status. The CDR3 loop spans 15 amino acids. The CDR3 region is CASSKGGVPFCQQYV. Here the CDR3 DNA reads TGTGCCAGCAGCAAAGGGGGGGTCCCATTCTGTCAGCAGTACGTC.

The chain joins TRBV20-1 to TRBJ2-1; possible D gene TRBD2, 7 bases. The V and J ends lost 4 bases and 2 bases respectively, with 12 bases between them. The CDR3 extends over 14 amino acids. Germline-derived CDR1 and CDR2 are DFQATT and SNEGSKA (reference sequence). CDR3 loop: CSATRGAAYNEQFF. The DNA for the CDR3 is TGCAGTGCTACTCGGGGGGCCGCCTACAATGAGCAGTTCTTC.

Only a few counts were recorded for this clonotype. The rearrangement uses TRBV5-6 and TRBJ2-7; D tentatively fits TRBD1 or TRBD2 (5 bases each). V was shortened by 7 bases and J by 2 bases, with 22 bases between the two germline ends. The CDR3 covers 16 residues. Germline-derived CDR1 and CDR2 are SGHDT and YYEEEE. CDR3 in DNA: TGTGCCAGCCGAACTATAGCCCCGGGGCGCCCCTACGAGCAGTACGTC. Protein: CASRTIAPGRPYEQYV.

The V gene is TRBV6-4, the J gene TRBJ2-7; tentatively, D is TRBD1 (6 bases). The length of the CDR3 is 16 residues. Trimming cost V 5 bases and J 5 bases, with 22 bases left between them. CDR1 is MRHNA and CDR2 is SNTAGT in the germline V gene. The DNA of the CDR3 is TGTGCCAGCAGTCCCGGTGTGGACAGAGTCAGCCACGAGCAGTACGTC. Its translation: CASSPGVDRVSHEQYV.

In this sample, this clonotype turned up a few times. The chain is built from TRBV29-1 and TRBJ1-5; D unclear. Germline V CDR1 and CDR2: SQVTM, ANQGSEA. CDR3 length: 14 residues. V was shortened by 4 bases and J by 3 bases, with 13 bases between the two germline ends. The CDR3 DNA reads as TGCAGCGTTGCCCTTACCGGGGTCAATCAGCCCCAGCATTTT. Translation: CSVALTGVNQPQHF.

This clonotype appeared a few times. The CDR3: CSAGGLAGGEQYF. The DNA of the CDR3 is TGCAGTGCTGGGGGACTAGCGGGAGGCGAGCAGTACTTC. This chain uses TRBV20-1 with TRBJ2-7; 15 bases are shared with TRBD2. V dropped 5 bases and J dropped 6; count of bases not matched to a gene: 2. Germline V gene data show CDR1 as DFQATT and CDR2 as SNEGSKA (reference sequence). This CDR3 is 13 amino acids long.

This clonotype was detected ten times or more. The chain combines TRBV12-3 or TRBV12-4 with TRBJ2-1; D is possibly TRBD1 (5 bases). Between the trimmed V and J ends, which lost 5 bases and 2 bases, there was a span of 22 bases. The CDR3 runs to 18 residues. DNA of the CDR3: TGTGCCAGCAGTCCCGTAAGGTCTTACAGGTTAACCTACAATGAGCAGTTCTTC. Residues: CASSPVRSYRLTYNEQFF.

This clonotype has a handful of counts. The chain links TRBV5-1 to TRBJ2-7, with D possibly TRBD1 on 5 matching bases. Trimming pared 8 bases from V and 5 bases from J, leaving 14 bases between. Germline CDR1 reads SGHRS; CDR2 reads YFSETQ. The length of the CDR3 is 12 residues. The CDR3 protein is CASSMSGNEQYF. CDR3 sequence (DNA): TGCGCCAGTTCGATGTCAGGGAACGAGCAGTACTTC. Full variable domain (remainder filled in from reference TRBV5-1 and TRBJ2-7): KAGVTQTPRYLIKTRGQQVTLSCSPISGHRSVSWYQQTPGQGLQFLFEYFSETQRNKGNFPGRFSGRQFSNSRSEMNVSTLELGDSALYLCASSMSGNEQYFGPGTRLTVT.

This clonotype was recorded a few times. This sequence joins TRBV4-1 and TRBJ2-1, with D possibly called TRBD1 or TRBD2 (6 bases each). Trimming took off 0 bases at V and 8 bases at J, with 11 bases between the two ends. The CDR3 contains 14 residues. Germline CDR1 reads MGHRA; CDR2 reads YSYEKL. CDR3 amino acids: CASSQDGGRDEQFF. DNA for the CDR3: TGCGCCAGCAGCCAAGATGGGGGGCGCGATGAGCAGTTCTTC.

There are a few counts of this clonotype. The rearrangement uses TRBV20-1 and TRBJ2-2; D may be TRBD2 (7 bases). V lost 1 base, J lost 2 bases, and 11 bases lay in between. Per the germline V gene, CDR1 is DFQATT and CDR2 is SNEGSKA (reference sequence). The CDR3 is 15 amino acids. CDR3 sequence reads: CSARARGPNTGELFF. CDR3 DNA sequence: TGCAGTGCTAGAGCGCGGGGGCCAAACACCGGGGAGCTGTTTTTT.

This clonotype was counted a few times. Here the CDR3 reads CASSQDQGAMGGYTF. The CDR3 DNA reads TGTGCCAGCAGCCAAGACCAGGGGGCGATGGGTGGCTACACCTTC. The rearrangement uses TRBV4-2 and TRBJ1-2, with 8 bases fitting TRBD1. CDR3 length: 15 residues. Per germline, CDR1 LGHNA and CDR2 YNFKEQ. The J segment lost 7 bases and the V segment lost 0 bases, leaving 7 bases of the junction unmatched.